These 29 T cell receptor beta chains originate from one sample sequenced in a study of T cell responses to AZD1222 COVID-19 vaccine (dated by TCRdb to about 2021). Read against the paper, the sample's time point label means: about 28 days (+/-7) after the second vaccine dose. The library was made by the immunoSEQ multiplex PCR assay. TCRdb holds this immuneACCESS table with in-frame rearrangements only. Some clones are missing; in checked studies, unresolved V genes explain under half, and the rest has no known cause. In all, the sample holds 100,000 to 150,000 clones, and about 91% of those were seen once. Approximately 2% of the sample lies in the top ten. Source: peripheral blood, taken 28 days after the second AZD1222 dose. The source is an adult who received the AZD1222 COVID-19 vaccine.

The chain recombines TRBV7-2 with TRBJ1-2; D unresolved. Germline V lookup: CDR1 SGHTA, CDR2 FQGNSA. The germline V and J ends were trimmed by 0 bases and 7 bases, with 6 bases remaining between them. The CDR3 is 12 residues long. For the CDR3, the DNA is TGTGCCAGCAGCTTAGCGAGATTTGGCTACACCTTC. This encodes CASSLARFGYTF.

This rearrangement joins TRBV6-4 to TRBJ2-7; 9 positions agree with TRBD2. CDR1 and CDR2 (germline): MRHNA, SNTAGT. This CDR3 has 17 amino acids. After removal of 4 bases from V and 5 bases from J, the junction contained 15 bases not matched to a gene. CDR3 loop: CASSAPLTSGLPHEQYV. DNA for the CDR3: TGTGCCAGCAGTGCCCCCTTGACTAGCGGCCTCCCCCACGAGCAGTACGTC.

This clone was recorded once. The chain is built from TRBV2 and TRBJ2-5, with 9 bases identical to TRBD2. The CDR3 runs 16 residues. Losses at the gene ends were 2 bases for V and 4 bases for J; bases not matched to a gene: 8. Germline CDR1 reads SNHLY; CDR2 reads FYNNEI. The CDR3 here is CASSEMGGGAVETQYF. CDR3 nucleotide sequence: TGTGCCAGCAGTGAAATGGGCGGGGGGGCCGTAGAGACCCAGTACTTC. The whole variable domain, filled in from reference TRBV2 and TRBJ2-5, reads EPEVTQTPSHQVTQMGQEVILRCVPISNHLYFYWYRQILGQKVEFLVSFYNNEISEKSEIFDDQFSVERPDGSNFTLKIRSTKLEDSAMYFCASSEMGGGAVETQYFGPGTRLLVL.

The rearrangement links TRBV7-9 to TRBJ1-1, with unresolved D. V was shortened by 5 bases and J by 1 base, with 20 bases between the two germline ends. This CDR3 comprises 17 residues. The germline V gene has CDR1 SEHNR and CDR2 FQNEAQ (reference sequence). The CDR3 DNA reads TGTGCCAGCAGCCCTCCGGGTTATCGGGCAGGGAACACTGAAGCTTTCTTT. This translates into CASSPPGYRAGNTEAFF. The entire variable domain, with the rest obtained from reference TRBV7-9 and TRBJ1-1, is as follows: DTGVSQNPRHKITKRGQNVTFRCDPISEHNRLYWYRQTLGQGPEFLTYFQNEAQLEKSRLLSDRFSAERPKGSFSTLEIQRTEQGDSAMYLCASSPPGYRAGNTEAFFGQGTRLTVV.

This chain connects TRBV28 to TRBJ2-5, with D perhaps given as TRBD1 or TRBD2 (5 bases each). V was trimmed by 1 base and J by 3 bases, leaving 12 bases between them. This CDR3 comprises 15 residues. In germline, CDR1 is MDHEN, CDR2 SYDVKM. The DNA of the CDR3 is TGTGCCAGCAGTTTATCTGGGCGAGGGGAAGAGACCCAGTACTTC. It is translated as CASSLSGRGEETQYF.

The chain carries TRBV7-8 and TRBJ1-1; 7 bases are a match to TRBD1. The length of the CDR3 is 14 residues. Germline CDR1 SGHVS, CDR2 FQNEAQ. The J segment lost 0 bases and the V segment lost 5 bases, leaving 3 bases of the junction unmatched. CDR3 bases: TGTGCCAGCAGCACCGGGACAGTGAACACTGAAGCTTTCTTT. The encoded protein is CASSTGTVNTEAFF.

The chain couples TRBV5-8 to TRBJ1-2, with D possibly being TRBD1 (6 bases). The CDR3 length is 14 residues. Trimming took 0 bases from V and 7 from J, leaving 13 bases between them. Germline V lookup: CDR1 SGHTS, CDR2 YDEGEE. The CDR3, as DNA: TGTGCCAGCAGCTTGGATAGGGGGACAAGTGGCTACACCTTC. Amino acids: CASSLDRGTSGYTF.

The gene calls are TRBV12-2 and TRBJ1-1. TRBV12-2 is annotated as a pseudogene. This CDR3 contains 13 residues. The CDR3 protein is CASRLALYTEAFF. The CDR3 region has the DNA TGTGCAAGTCGCTTAGCGCTGTACACTGAAGCTTTCTTT.

This chain uses TRBV6-1 with TRBJ2-7; 8 bases match TRBD1. V lost 0 bases, J lost 0 bases, and 1 base stayed unmatched. The germline V gene encodes CDR1 MNHNS and CDR2 SASEGT. This CDR3 is 15 amino acids long. The CDR3 DNA is TGTGCCAGCAGTGAAGCAACAGGGGGCTCCTACGAGCAGTACTTC. Encoded protein: CASSEATGGSYEQYF.

The rearrangement uses TRBV11-3 and TRBJ2-3; 8 nucleotides match TRBD2. Germline V gene data show CDR1 as SGHNT and CDR2 as YENEEA. The V gene end was trimmed by 4 bases and the J gene end by 0 bases; junction bases not matched to a gene: 9. The CDR3 loop spans 17 amino acids. The CDR3 DNA sequence: TGTGCCAGCAGCTCTAGCGGGTGGGATACTAGCACAGATACGCAGTATTTT. It is translated as CASSSSGWDTSTDTQYF. Supplemented by reference TRBV11-3 and TRBJ2-3, the full variable domain reads EAGVVQSPRYKIIEKKQPVAFWCNPISGHNTLYWYLQNLGQGPELLIRYENEEAVDDSQLPKDRFSAERLKGVDSTLKIQPAELGDSAVYLCASSSSGWDTSTDTQYFGPGTRLTVL.

The genes are TRBV5-1 and TRBJ2-3; D unclear. This CDR3 spans 13 amino acids. The V and J ends lost 4 bases and 3 bases respectively, with 9 bases between them. Germline CDR1 SGHRS, CDR2 YFSETQ. The CDR3 bases are TGCGCCAGCAGCCTGAGATCTACAGATACGCAGTATTTT. Protein product: CASSLRSTDTQYF.

This chain connects TRBV7-9 to TRBJ1-3, with D perhaps matching TRBD1 (5 bases). The CDR3 is made up of 15 amino acids. The germline V gene encodes CDR1 SEHNR and CDR2 FQNEAQ (reference sequence). Trimming removed 4 bases at V and 1 base at J, with 11 bases between. This CDR3 is CASSSGGDSGNTIYF. The DNA for the CDR3 is TGTGCCAGCAGCTCTGGGGGGGATTCTGGAAACACCATATATTTT.

The chain links TRBV25-1 to TRBJ1-1; D not certain. V gave up 3 bases and J gave up 2 bases, with 10 bases separating them. The germline gives CDR1 MGHDK, CDR2 SYGVNS. This CDR3 contains 14 residues. CDR3 sequence (DNA): TGTGCCAGCAGTGACCTCCAGACTAACACTGAAGCTTTCTTT. It is translated as CASSDLQTNTEAFF.

Turning to this clone: The sample contains more than one DNA sequence encoding this CDR3. J is TRBJ2-5 and V is TRBV5-1; 7 bases fit TRBD1. CDR3 length equals 14 residues. Germline CDR1 and CDR2: SGHRS and YFSETQ. V was clipped by 4 bases and J by 3 bases; unmatched bases: 6. The CDR3 nucleotides read TGCGCCAGCAGCACGGGACAGCAAGAAGAGACCCAGTACTTC. It is translated as CASSTGQQEETQYF.

The CDR3 sequence is CASSPGGGGNTEAFF. The CDR3 region has the DNA TGTGCCAGCAGCCCCGGGGGAGGGGGGAACACTGAAGCTTTCTTT. V and J are TRBV7-2 and TRBJ1-1; TRBD1 might be the D (6 bases). The CDR3 runs to 15 residues. Germline V gene data show CDR1 as SGHTA and CDR2 as FQGNSA. V lost 5 bases and J lost 1, with 14 bases in between.

CDR3 residues: CASSDNGLNYGYTF. The DNA of the CDR3 is TGTGCCAGCAGTGACAATGGTTTGAACTATGGCTACACCTTC. The V call is TRBV6-1, the J call TRBJ1-2; D unresolved. Trimming shortened V by 3 bases and J by 2 bases, and 10 bases separated the two germline ends. The CDR3 is 14 amino acids. In germline, CDR1 is MNHNS, CDR2 SASEGT.

V usage is TRBV4-1 and J usage is TRBJ2-3; 10 bases map to TRBD2. The V gene end was trimmed by 4 bases and the J gene end by 2 bases; junction bases not matched to a gene: 3. CDR1 is MGHRA, CDR2 YSYEKL, per germline. This CDR3 is 15 amino acids long. The CDR3 nucleotides are TGCGCCAGCAGCCGAACTAGCGGGGACACAGATACGCAGTATTTT. It codes for CASSRTSGDTDTQYF.

The chain links TRBV27 to TRBJ2-6; 7 nucleotides match TRBD1. Germline trimming cut 6 bases from V and 0 bases from J; bases unmatched to any gene: 14. The germline V gene encodes CDR1 MNHEY and CDR2 SMNVEV (reference sequence). This CDR3 is built from 19 residues. Here the CDR3 reads CASSNRGWRSNSGANVLTF. The DNA for the CDR3 is TGTGCCAGCAGCAACAGGGGTTGGAGAAGTAACTCTGGGGCCAACGTCCTGACTTTC.

This chain connects TRBV7-9 to TRBJ1-1; TRBD1 agrees at 7 bases. Germline-derived CDR1 and CDR2 are SEHNR and FQNEAQ (reference sequence). Trimming cost V 4 bases and J 0 bases; bases outside gene matches: 8. CDR3 length: 16 amino acids. The CDR3 region has the DNA TGTGCCAGCAGCTATACCGGAGGGGGCTTGAACACTGAAGCTTTCTTT. Protein: CASSYTGGGLNTEAFF.

Concerning this clone itself: A read error may account for a junction end that differs from germline. The J gene is TRBJ2-5, the V gene TRBV7-7, with D tentatively TRBD2 (6 bases). Germline assignment: CDR1 SSHAT and CDR2 FNYEAQ (reference sequence). The CDR3 length is 14 residues. CDR3 in amino acids: CASSPRTNQETQYF. The CDR3 bases are TGTGCTAGCAGCCCACGGACTAACCAAGAGACCCAGTACTTC.

The CDR3 loop reads CASSVGLAGGGQETQYF. CDR3 bases: TGTGCCAGCAGCGTAGGACTAGCGGGGGGAGGACAAGAGACCCAGTACTTC. This chain joins TRBV9 and TRBJ2-5; 13 nucleotides match TRBD2. Germline values: CDR1 SGDLS, CDR2 YYNGEE. Trimming took 0 bases from V and 2 from J; bases not matched to a gene: 4. This CDR3 spans 17 amino acids.

The rearrangement links TRBV7-3 to TRBJ2-3; the match to TRBD2 covers 9 bases. Germline V gene lookup returns CDR1 SGHTA and CDR2 FQGTGA. J gave up 1 base and V 5 bases, and 10 bases lay outside the gene matches. This CDR3 is 17 amino acids long. CDR3 region: CASSDKLAGERTDTQYF. DNA for the CDR3: TGTGCCAGCAGCGACAAATTAGCGGGAGAGCGCACAGATACGCAGTATTTT.

The rearrangement links TRBV5-1 to TRBJ2-1; D might be TRBD1 (6 bases). The ends were cut back, 0 bases at V and 4 bases at J, with 11 bases in the middle. The CDR3 runs to 15 residues. CDR1 SGHRS and CDR2 YFSETQ come from the germline V gene. In nucleotides, the CDR3 is TGCGCCAGCAGCTTGGGACAGGTTAGTTACAATGAGCAGTTCTTC. Its protein is CASSLGQVSYNEQFF. Looking up the rest from reference TRBV5-1 and TRBJ2-1 gives the full variable domain: KAGVTQTPRYLIKTRGQQVTLSCSPISGHRSVSWYQQTPGQGLQFLFEYFSETQRNKGNFPGRFSGRQFSNSRSEMNVSTLELGDSALYLCASSLGQVSYNEQFFGPGTRLTVL.

V and J are TRBV12-3 or TRBV12-4 and TRBJ1-5; D is unclear. Trimming took 7 bases from V and 4 from J, leaving 11 bases between them. The CDR3 spans 13 residues. The CDR3 region is CASTHGWNQPQHF. CDR3 in DNA: TGTGCCAGCACCCACGGGTGGAATCAGCCCCAGCATTTT.

The chain combines TRBV19 with TRBJ2-1, with D perhaps TRBD2 (5 bases). The V gene's germline CDR1 is LNHDA and CDR2 SQIVND (reference sequence). The CDR3 totals 16 residues. With 5 bases removed from V and 9 bases from J, the gap between germline ends came to 23 bases. CDR3 nucleotide sequence: TGTGCCAGTAGTTCAATGGGTAGCGTCACAATCGGTGAGCAGTTCTTC. The encoded protein is CASSSMGSVTIGEQFF.

Notes on this clone: The same CDR3 arises from other DNA sequences in this sample as well. The chain carries TRBV6-5 and TRBJ2-1; TRBD2 matches at 11 bases. The CDR3 runs to 15 residues. Germline V gives CDR1 MNHEY, CDR2 SVGAGI. The J segment lost 4 bases and the V segment lost 6 bases, leaving 5 bases of the junction unmatched. The chain's CDR3 is CASRPGTSGYNEQFF. The CDR3 nucleotides read TGTGCCAGCAGGCCTGGGACTAGCGGTTACAATGAGCAGTTCTTC.

The CDR3 loop reads CASSGDSNYGYTF. CDR3 nucleotides: TGTGCCAGCAGCGGGGACAGCAACTATGGCTACACCTTC. This rearrangement joins TRBV7-3 to TRBJ1-2; the match to TRBD1 covers 7 bases. The junction had 2 bases not matched to a gene; V was cut back by 5 bases and J by 2 bases. The CDR3 covers 13 residues. Per the germline V gene, CDR1 is SGHTA and CDR2 is FQGTGA.

V gene TRBV6-4 combines with J gene TRBJ2-5; D tentatively reads TRBD1 or TRBD2 (5 bases each). V was cut by 1 base and J by 0 bases, with 21 bases left in between. Looked up from germline, CDR1 is MRHNA and CDR2 is SNTAGT. The CDR3 totals 19 residues. CDR3 loop: CASSDLTDTTGTNQETQYF. CDR3 sequence (DNA): TGTGCCAGCAGTGACTTAACAGACACTACCGGGACCAACCAAGAGACCCAGTACTTC.

The chain is built from TRBV18 and TRBJ1-2; D not certain. The CDR3 spans 14 residues. Per the germline V gene, CDR1 is KGHSH and CDR2 is LQKENI. Trimming cost V 5 bases and J 0 bases, with 10 bases left between them. The CDR3 region has the DNA TGTGCCAGCTCATCGGCAGGAGCTAACTATGGCTACACCTTC. Translation gives CASSSAGANYGYTF.